The 4 T cell receptor beta chains below come from one sample, sequenced in a study of T cell changes during pregnancy in multiple sclerosis. Using immunoSEQ multiplex PCR, the repertoire was profiled, and TCRdb retains in-frame clones only, with some absent. The table shows 45,000 to 60,000 clones, with 90% occurring only once. This material consisted of CD8+ T cells from peripheral blood mononuclear cells, taken before pregnancy. The receptors were gathered from a female donor with multiple sclerosis, enrolled in a pregnancy study.

The chain links TRBV4-2 to TRBJ2-1; 8 nucleotides match TRBD2. CDR3 length equals 16 residues. CDR1 is LGHNA, CDR2 YNFKEQ, per germline. Trimming took 0 bases from V and 7 from J; bases not matched to a gene: 8. This chain's CDR3 is CASSQDAVAGSNEQFF. CDR3 DNA: TGTGCCAGCAGCCAAGATGCGGTAGCGGGGTCGAATGAGCAGTTCTTC.

The DNA for the CDR3 is TGTGCCAGTAGTATCGACGGGGGGCTCTCCTACAATGAGCAGTTCTTC. Translation gives CASSIDGGLSYNEQFF. V is TRBV19 and J is TRBJ2-1; a possible D gene is TRBD2 (7 bases). Trimming removed 3 bases from V and 0 bases from J, with 12 bases in between. Germline CDR1 LNHDA, CDR2 SQIVND (reference sequence). The CDR3 totals 16 residues. Full variable domain (outside the CDR3, taken from reference TRBV19 and TRBJ2-1): DGGITQSPKYLFRKEGQNVTLSCEQNLNHDAMYWYRQDPGQGLRLIYYSQIVNDFQKGDIAEGYSVSREKKESFPLTVTSAQKNPTAFYLCASSIDGGLSYNEQFFGPGTRLTVL.

The chain uses TRBV21-1 and TRBJ2-7; TRBD1 was called by the table and not checked on the DNA. TRBV21-1 has pseudogene status. The CDR3 spans 13 residues. The DNA of the CDR3 is TGTGCCAGCAACCCAACCCCACCCCCAAGGGGTTACTTC. Encoded protein: CASNPTPPPRGYF.

This clone was detected only once. V and J are TRBV27 and TRBJ1-1, with 10 bases fitting TRBD1. V lost 6 bases and J lost 7; bases outside the gene matches: 5. The CDR3 runs 13 residues. Germline-derived CDR1 and CDR2 are MNHEY and SMNVEV (reference sequence). Here the CDR3 DNA reads TGTGCCAGCAGCGAGACAGGGGGCCATGAAGCTTTCTTT. It specifies CASSETGGHEAFF.